A selection of T cell receptor beta chains follows, all from one sample in a study of blood T cell repertoires in COVID-19. TCRdb keeps only in-frame clones here, not all; method: immunoSEQ multiplex PCR. The data contain 200,000 to 300,000 clones, roughly 88% of them singletons. The specimen sequenced was PBMCs or T cells enriched from blood (not recorded which). These receptor sequences come from a woman aged 40 to 49 with acute COVID-19. CDR3s include the opening cysteine and the closing phenylalanine or tryptophan. D genes are given only for firm matches. Size values are once, few and many counts, or a class for expanded clones, and some rows have none.

d_call: TRBD1
clone_size: -
v_call: TRBV19
j_call: TRBJ2-1
cdr3_nt: TGTGCCAGTAGCCCTATTTCCGGGACAGGGGCTGAGCAGTTCTTC
cdr3_aa: CASSPISGTGAEQFF

d_call: -
clone_size: -
v_call: TRBV30
j_call: TRBJ1-1
cdr3_nt: TGTGCCTGGAGCTCAGAACTAGAAGCTTTCTTT
cdr3_aa: CAWSSELEAFF

d_call: -
clone_size: -
v_call: TRBV25-1
j_call: TRBJ1-2
cdr3_nt: TGTGCCAGCAGTGACAGGGCCTATGGCTACACCTTC
cdr3_aa: CASSDRAYGYTF

d_call: TRBD1
clone_size: -
v_call: TRBV30
j_call: TRBJ2-6
cdr3_nt: TGTGCCTGGGGGGTCCACGGACAGGACAACGTCCTGACTTTC
cdr3_aa: CAWGVHGQDNVLTF

d_call: -
clone_size: -
v_call: TRBV6-6
j_call: TRBJ1-2
cdr3_nt: TGTGCCAGCAGTTACTCCGGAGGGGAAAATGGCTACACCTTC
cdr3_aa: CASSYSGGENGYTF

d_call: -
clone_size: -
v_call: TRBV19
j_call: TRBJ1-2
cdr3_nt: TGTGCCAGTTCACCGACAGCTAACTATGGCTACACCTTC
cdr3_aa: CASSPTANYGYTF

d_call: TRBD2
clone_size: -
v_call: TRBV24-1
j_call: TRBJ2-1
cdr3_nt: TGTGCCACCAGTGATTCAGGGAGGGGTAGCGGGATCTACAATGAGCAGTTCTTC
cdr3_aa: CATSDSGRGSGIYNEQFF

d_call: TRBD2
clone_size: -
v_call: TRBV9
j_call: TRBJ2-3
cdr3_nt: TGTGCCAGCAGCGCTGAGCGGGGGGTCACAGATACGCAGTATTTT
cdr3_aa: CASSAERGVTDTQYF

d_call: TRBD1
clone_size: -
v_call: TRBV5-1
j_call: TRBJ2-1
cdr3_nt: TGCGCCAGCAGCTGGGTACAGGGGGCGGGCTACAATGAGCAGTTCTTC
cdr3_aa: CASSWVQGAGYNEQFF

d_call: -
clone_size: -
v_call: TRBV5-6
j_call: TRBJ1-1
cdr3_nt: TGTGCCAGCAGCTTTTGGGGAGGGTTGGTGAACACTGAAGCTTTCTTT
cdr3_aa: CASSFWGGLVNTEAFF

d_call: TRBD2
clone_size: -
v_call: TRBV7-6
j_call: TRBJ2-5
cdr3_nt: TGTGCCAGCAGCTTTAGTAGCGGGAGGGTTTCGGAGACCCAGTACTTC
cdr3_aa: CASSFSSGRVSETQYF

d_call: -
clone_size: few
v_call: TRBV24-1
j_call: TRBJ1-4
cdr3_nt: TGTGCCACCTCCCGGGGTTGGGGGGATACTGAAAAACTGTTTTTT
cdr3_aa: CATSRGWGDTEKLFF

d_call: -
clone_size: -
v_call: TRBV7-2
j_call: TRBJ1-4
cdr3_nt: TGTGCCAGCAGCTTAGTTTGGACACCGAATGAAAAACTGTTTTTT
cdr3_aa: CASSLVWTPNEKLFF

d_call: TRBD1
clone_size: -
v_call: TRBV5-4
j_call: TRBJ1-6
cdr3_nt: TGTGCCGTGAGATCTACAGGGGAAAGAGGGCTCCACTTT
cdr3_aa: CAVRSTGERGLHF

d_call: TRBD1
clone_size: -
v_call: TRBV6-2/TRBV6-3
j_call: TRBJ1-1
cdr3_nt: TGTGCCAGCATCCCCCCTGGGACAGGAGGCACTGAAGCTTTCTTT
cdr3_aa: CASIPPGTGGTEAFF

d_call: -
clone_size: -
v_call: TRBV12-5
j_call: TRBJ1-2
cdr3_nt: TGTGCTAGTGGTGCCCGGGGGGGGTCTAACTATGGCTACACCTTC
cdr3_aa: CASGARGGSNYGYTF

d_call: TRBD2
clone_size: -
v_call: TRBV7-2
j_call: TRBJ2-1
cdr3_nt: TGTGCCAGCAGCTTAGGTGGGACTAGCCGGAATGAGCAGTTCTTC
cdr3_aa: CASSLGGTSRNEQFF

d_call: -
clone_size: -
v_call: TRBV7-2
j_call: TRBJ1-3
cdr3_nt: TGTGCCAGCAGCTTGTCGACAGCGAGCTCTGGAAACACCATATATTTT
cdr3_aa: CASSLSTASSGNTIYF

d_call: TRBD1
clone_size: -
v_call: TRBV7-8
j_call: TRBJ1-2
cdr3_nt: TGTGCCAGCAGCCCAGTACAGGGGGTCAACTATGGCTACACCTTC
cdr3_aa: CASSPVQGVNYGYTF

d_call: -
clone_size: -
v_call: TRBV15
j_call: TRBJ1-5
cdr3_nt: TGTGCCACCAGCAGAGCAAATCAGCCCCAGCATTTT
cdr3_aa: CATSRANQPQHF

d_call: TRBD1
clone_size: -
v_call: TRBV6-6
j_call: TRBJ1-5
cdr3_nt: TGTGCCAGCAGTCACCATGACAGGGTATTTAGCAATCAGCCCCAGCATTTT
cdr3_aa: CASSHHDRVFSNQPQHF

d_call: -
clone_size: -
v_call: TRBV2
j_call: TRBJ1-5
cdr3_nt: TGTGCCAGCAGCACACAGGGCAATCAGCCCCAGCATTTT
cdr3_aa: CASSTQGNQPQHF

d_call: TRBD2
clone_size: -
v_call: TRBV4-3
j_call: TRBJ2-5
cdr3_nt: TGCGCCAGCAGCCAAGACCCCCCCGGGATCGGACTAGCGGGAGCTTTAGAGACCCAGTACTTC
cdr3_aa: CASSQDPPGIGLAGALETQYF

d_call: TRBD1
clone_size: -
v_call: TRBV6-5
j_call: TRBJ1-4
cdr3_nt: TGTGCCAGCAGTCCCGACAGGGGAGGGTATGAAAAACTGTTTTTT
cdr3_aa: CASSPDRGGYEKLFF

d_call: -
clone_size: -
v_call: TRBV6-2/TRBV6-3
j_call: TRBJ2-3
cdr3_nt: TGTGCCAGCAGTTATGATCCGGACAGGGAGGGAGATACGCAGTATTTT
cdr3_aa: CASSYDPDREGDTQYF

d_call: -
clone_size: -
v_call: TRBV5-5
j_call: TRBJ1-6
cdr3_nt: -
cdr3_aa: CASSLEVRARGASYNSPLHF

d_call: -
clone_size: -
v_call: TRBV12-3/TRBV12-4
j_call: TRBJ1-3
cdr3_nt: TGTGCCAGCACCCCCTCGGGAAACACCATATATTTT
cdr3_aa: CASTPSGNTIYF

d_call: -
clone_size: -
v_call: TRBV7-2
j_call: TRBJ1-3
cdr3_nt: TGTGCCAGCAGCTTCGACGACGGGTCTAACACCATATATTTT
cdr3_aa: CASSFDDGSNTIYF

d_call: TRBD2
clone_size: -
v_call: TRBV11-3
j_call: TRBJ2-1
cdr3_nt: TGTGCCAGCAGTCCTGGACTAGCGGGAGGATCGTTCTTC
cdr3_aa: CASSPGLAGGSFF

d_call: TRBD2
clone_size: -
v_call: TRBV2
j_call: TRBJ2-1
cdr3_nt: TGTGCCACCTTAGGACTAGCGGGGCGTCCTTCTTACAATGAGCAGTTCTTC
cdr3_aa: CATLGLAGRPSYNEQFF

d_call: -
clone_size: -
v_call: TRBV12-3/TRBV12-4
j_call: TRBJ2-2
cdr3_nt: TGTGCCAGCAGTCCCCGGGGCACCGGGGAGCTGTTTTTT
cdr3_aa: CASSPRGTGELFF